The clone carrying this T cell receptor (beta chain) was seen only a few times. The antigen is unknown. This sample is part of a study of OX40 agonist ivuxolimab in advanced cancers. Study background: Treatment of patients was with ivuxolimab, an agonistic anti-OX40 (CD134) antibody.

Generated by immunoSEQ multiplex PCR, the TCRdb table keeps only in-frame clones and is missing some. The table shows over 60,000 clones, with almost 85% occurring only once. Germline V CDR1 and CDR2: SGHVS, FNYEAQ. The CDR3 is 18 amino acids. Between the trimmed V and J ends, which lost 1 base and 0 bases, there was a span of 16 bases. General study points: With doses of 0.1 to 3.0 mg/kg, CD4+ and CD8+ blood T cells had undergone clonal expansion by week 6. Also present in some nonresponders was a low level of normalized T-cell clonal expansion.

The sequencing here drew on CD4+ or CD8+ T cells sorted from blood, taken in a trial of the OX40 agonist ivuxolimab. The sequence came from an adult with an advanced solid tumor such as melanoma, head and neck, liver or kidney cancer. The chain carries TRBV7-6 and TRBJ2-4; the D gene could be TRBD1 or TRBD2 (6 bases each). The CDR3 nucleotides are TGTGCCAGCAGCTTAGGGGCGTTACGGGGGCAAGCCAAAAACATTCAGTACTTC. Protein product: CASSLGALRGQAKNIQYF.